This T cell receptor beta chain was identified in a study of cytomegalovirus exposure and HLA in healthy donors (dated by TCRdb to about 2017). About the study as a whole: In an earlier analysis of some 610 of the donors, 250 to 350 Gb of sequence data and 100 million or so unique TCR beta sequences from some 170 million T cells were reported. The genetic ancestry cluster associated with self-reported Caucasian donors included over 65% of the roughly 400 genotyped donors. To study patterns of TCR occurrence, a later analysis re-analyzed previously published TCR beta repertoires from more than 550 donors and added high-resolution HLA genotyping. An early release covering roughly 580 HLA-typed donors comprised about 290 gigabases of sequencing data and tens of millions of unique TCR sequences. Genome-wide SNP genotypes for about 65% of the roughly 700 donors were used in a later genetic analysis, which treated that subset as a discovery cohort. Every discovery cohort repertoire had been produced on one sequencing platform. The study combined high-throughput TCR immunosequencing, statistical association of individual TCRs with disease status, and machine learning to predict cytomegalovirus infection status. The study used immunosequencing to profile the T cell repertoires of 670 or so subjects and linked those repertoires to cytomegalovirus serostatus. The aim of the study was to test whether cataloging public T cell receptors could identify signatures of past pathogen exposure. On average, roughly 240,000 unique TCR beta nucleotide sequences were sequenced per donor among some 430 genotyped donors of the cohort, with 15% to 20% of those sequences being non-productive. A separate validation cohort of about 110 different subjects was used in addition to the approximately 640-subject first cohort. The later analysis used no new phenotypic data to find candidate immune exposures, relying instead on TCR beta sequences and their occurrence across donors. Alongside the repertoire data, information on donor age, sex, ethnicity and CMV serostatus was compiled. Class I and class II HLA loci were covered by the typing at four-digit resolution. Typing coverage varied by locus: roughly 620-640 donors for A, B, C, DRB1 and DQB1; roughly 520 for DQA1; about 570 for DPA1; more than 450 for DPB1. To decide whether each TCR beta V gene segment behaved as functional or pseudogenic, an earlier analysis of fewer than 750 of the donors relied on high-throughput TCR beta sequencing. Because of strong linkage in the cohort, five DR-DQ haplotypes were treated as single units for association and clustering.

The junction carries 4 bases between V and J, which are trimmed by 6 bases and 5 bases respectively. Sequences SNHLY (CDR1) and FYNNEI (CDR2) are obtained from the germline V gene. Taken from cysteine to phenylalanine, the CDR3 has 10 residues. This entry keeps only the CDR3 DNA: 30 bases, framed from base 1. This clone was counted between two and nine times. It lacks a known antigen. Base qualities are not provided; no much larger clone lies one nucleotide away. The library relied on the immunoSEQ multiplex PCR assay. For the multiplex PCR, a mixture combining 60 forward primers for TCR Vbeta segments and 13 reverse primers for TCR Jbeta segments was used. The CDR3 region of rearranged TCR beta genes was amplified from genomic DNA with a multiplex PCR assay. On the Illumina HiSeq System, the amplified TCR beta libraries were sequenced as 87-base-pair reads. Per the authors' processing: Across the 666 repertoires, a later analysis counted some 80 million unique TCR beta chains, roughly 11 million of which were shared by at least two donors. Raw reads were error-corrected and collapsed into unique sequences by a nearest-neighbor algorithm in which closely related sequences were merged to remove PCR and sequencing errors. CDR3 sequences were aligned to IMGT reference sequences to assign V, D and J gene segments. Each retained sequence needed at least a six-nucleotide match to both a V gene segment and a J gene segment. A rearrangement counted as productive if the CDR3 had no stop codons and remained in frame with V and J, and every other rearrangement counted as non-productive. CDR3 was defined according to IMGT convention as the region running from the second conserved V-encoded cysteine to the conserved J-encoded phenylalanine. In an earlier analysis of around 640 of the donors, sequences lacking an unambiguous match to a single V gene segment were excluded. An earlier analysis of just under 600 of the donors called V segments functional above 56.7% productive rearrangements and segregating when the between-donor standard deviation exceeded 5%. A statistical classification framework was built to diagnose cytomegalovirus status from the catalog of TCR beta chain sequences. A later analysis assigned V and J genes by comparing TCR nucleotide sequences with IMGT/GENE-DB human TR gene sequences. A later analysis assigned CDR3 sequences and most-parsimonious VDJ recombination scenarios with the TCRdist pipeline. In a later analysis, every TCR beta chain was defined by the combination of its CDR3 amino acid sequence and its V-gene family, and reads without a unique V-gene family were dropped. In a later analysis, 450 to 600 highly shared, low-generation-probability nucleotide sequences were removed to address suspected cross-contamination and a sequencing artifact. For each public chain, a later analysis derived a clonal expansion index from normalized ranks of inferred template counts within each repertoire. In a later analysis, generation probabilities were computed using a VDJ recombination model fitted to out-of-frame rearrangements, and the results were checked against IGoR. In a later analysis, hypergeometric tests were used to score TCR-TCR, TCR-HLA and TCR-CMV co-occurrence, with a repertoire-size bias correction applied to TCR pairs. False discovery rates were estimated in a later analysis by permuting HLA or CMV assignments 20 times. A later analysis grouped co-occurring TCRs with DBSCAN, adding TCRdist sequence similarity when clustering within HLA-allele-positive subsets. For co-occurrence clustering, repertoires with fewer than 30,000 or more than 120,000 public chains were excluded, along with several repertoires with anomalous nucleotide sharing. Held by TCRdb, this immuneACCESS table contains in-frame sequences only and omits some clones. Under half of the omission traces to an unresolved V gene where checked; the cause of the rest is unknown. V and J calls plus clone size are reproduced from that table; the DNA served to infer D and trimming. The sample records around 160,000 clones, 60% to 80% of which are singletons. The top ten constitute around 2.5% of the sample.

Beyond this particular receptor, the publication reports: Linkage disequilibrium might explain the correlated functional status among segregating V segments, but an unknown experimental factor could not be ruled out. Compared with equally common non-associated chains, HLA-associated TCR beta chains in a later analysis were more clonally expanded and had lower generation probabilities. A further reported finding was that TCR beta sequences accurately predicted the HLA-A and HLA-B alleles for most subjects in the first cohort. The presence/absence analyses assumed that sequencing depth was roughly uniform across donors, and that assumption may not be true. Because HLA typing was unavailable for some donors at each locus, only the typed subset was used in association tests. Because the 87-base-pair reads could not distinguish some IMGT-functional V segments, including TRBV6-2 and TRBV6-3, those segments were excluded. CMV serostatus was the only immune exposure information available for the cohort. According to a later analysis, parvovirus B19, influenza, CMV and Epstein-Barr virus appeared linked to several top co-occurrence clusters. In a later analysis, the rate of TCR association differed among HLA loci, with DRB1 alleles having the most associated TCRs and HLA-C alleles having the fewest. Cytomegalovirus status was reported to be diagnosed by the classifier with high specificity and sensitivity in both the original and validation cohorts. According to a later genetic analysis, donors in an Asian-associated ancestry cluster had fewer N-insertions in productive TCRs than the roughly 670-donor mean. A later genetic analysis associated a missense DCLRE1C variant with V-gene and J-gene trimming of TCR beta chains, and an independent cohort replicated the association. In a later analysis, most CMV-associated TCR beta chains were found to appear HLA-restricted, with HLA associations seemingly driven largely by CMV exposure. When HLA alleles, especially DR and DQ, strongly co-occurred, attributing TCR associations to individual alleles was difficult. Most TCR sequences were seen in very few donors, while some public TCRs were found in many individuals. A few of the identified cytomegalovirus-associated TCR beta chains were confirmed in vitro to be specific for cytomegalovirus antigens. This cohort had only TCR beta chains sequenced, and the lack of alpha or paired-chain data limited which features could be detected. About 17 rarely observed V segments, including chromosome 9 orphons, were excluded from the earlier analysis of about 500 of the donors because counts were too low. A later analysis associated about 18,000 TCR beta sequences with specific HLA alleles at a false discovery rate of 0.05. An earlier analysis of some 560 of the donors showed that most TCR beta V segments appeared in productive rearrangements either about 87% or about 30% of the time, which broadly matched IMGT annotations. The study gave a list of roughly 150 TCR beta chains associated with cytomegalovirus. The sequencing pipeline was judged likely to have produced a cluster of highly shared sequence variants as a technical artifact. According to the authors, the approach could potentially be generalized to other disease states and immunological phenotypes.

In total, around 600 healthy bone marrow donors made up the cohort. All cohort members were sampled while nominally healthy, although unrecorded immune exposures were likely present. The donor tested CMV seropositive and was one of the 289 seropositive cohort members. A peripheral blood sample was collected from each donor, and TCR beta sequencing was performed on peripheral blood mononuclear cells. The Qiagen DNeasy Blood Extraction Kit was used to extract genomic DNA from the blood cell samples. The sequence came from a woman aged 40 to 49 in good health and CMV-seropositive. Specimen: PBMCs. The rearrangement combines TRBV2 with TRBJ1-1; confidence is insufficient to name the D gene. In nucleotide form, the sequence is TGTGCCAGCAGATATACTGAAGCTTTCTTT. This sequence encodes CASRYTEAFF.